Presented here are 17 T cell receptor beta chains from one specimen sequenced in a study of Graves' ophthalmopathy and Graves' hyperthyroidism. The TCR beta CDR3 regions underwent amplification from RNA transcripts. HTBI primers were used in a first-round RT-PCR, which preceded a second-round multiplex PCR. TCRdb recomputed calls from the multiplex PCR reads with MiXCR, one row per CDR3 protein. This table holds more than 300,000 distinct CDR3 sequences, approximately 18% found once. The source material was peripheral blood. These receptors were obtained from an adult woman with stable Graves' hyperthyroidism.

There are many counts of this clonotype. The V gene is TRBV6-5, the J gene TRBJ1-2; D gene uncertain. The CDR3 totals 13 residues. Germline V gene sequence: CDR1 MNHEY, CDR2 SVGAGI. Trimming pared 6 bases from V and 3 bases from J, leaving 11 bases between. CDR3 amino acids: CASSTNSDYGYTF. The CDR3 DNA reads TGTGCCAGCAGCACAAATTCTGACTATGGCTACACCTTC.

This clonotype came up many times. J is TRBJ2-4 and V is TRBV29-1; D unclear. This CDR3 spans 11 amino acids. Per germline, CDR1 SQVTM and CDR2 ANQGSEA. V shed 5 bases and J shed 3 bases, with 5 bases lying between them. CDR3 in DNA: TGCAGCGTTATTTTCAAAAACATTCAGTACTTC. Protein product: CSVIFKNIQYF.

This clonotype was observed many times. The chain links TRBV27 to TRBJ2-7; 8 nucleotides agree with TRBD2. J lost 9 bases, V lost 2 bases, and 3 bases had no gene match. The CDR3 length is 12 residues. CDR1 MNHEY and CDR2 SMNVEV come from the germline V gene (reference sequence). This CDR3 reads CASSLSGGVQYF. CDR3 nucleotides: TGTGCCAGCAGTTTAAGCGGGGGTGTGCAGTACTTC.

The genes are TRBV6-2 or TRBV6-3 and TRBJ2-7; D gene ambiguous. The CDR3 contains 12 residues. Germline CDR1 is MNHEY and CDR2 is SVGEGT. V lost 7 bases and J 7 bases, leaving 14 bases between the germline ends. The CDR3: CASTRSHLEQYF. Written as DNA, the CDR3 is TGTGCCAGCACCCGTTCCCACCTAGAGCAGTACTTC.

The gene calls are TRBV29-1 and TRBJ1-2; 7 bases align to TRBD1. This CDR3 region has 12 residues. Germline CDR1 and CDR2: SQVTM and ANQGSEA. With 6 bases clipped from V and 4 bases from J, the junction kept 5 bases outside the gene matches. Here the CDR3 DNA reads TGCAGCGTGGTGGACAGGACCTATGGCTACACCTTC. This gives the protein CSVVDRTYGYTF.

This clonotype has a count of ten or more. The V gene is TRBV12-3 or TRBV12-4, the J gene TRBJ1-2, with a tentative D call TRBD1 (5 bases). The CDR3 is 14 residues long. V was pared by 6 bases and J by 2 bases, with 13 bases between. The CDR3: CASRAGTSNYGYTF. The CDR3 DNA is TGTGCCAGCAGGGCCGGGACTTCGAACTATGGCTACACCTTC.

The table lists this clonotype with many counts. V and J are TRBV28 and TRBJ2-4; TRBD1 aligns across 10 bases. V trimming: 6 bases; J trimming: 7 bases; junction bases outside the gene matches: 6. The germline V gene has CDR1 MDHEN and CDR2 SYDVKM. The CDR3 totals 14 residues. In DNA form, the CDR3 reads TGTGCCAGCAGCCTAGACAGGGGGCGGAACATTCAGTACTTC. Its protein is CASSLDRGRNIQYF.

V and J are TRBV25-1 and TRBJ1-2; TRBD1 might be the D (6 bases). The CDR3 covers 15 residues. Germline loops: CDR1 MGHDK, CDR2 SYGVNS. V was trimmed by 3 bases and J by 4 bases, leaving 15 bases between them. CDR3 in DNA: TGTGCCAGCAGTGAGCTGGACAGCGGAACCTATGGCTACACCTTC. This encodes CASSELDSGTYGYTF.

This clonotype occurred many times. The V gene is TRBV12-3 or TRBV12-4, the J gene TRBJ2-7, with D hard to call. The CDR3 is 12 amino acids. V was cut by 6 bases and J by 2 bases, with 8 bases left in between. The CDR3 DNA is TGTGCCAGCAGCGGTTCGCCCTACGAGCAGTACTTC. This gives the protein CASSGSPYEQYF.

This clonotype was counted ten times or more. V and J are TRBV28 and TRBJ1-5, with D perhaps TRBD1 (5 bases). The germline V gene encodes CDR1 MDHEN and CDR2 SYDVKM. The CDR3 spans 15 residues. V lost 5 bases and J 4 bases, leaving 15 bases between the germline ends. Here the CDR3 DNA reads TGTGCCAGCAGTACTTTCCCCCCAGGGAATCAGCCCCAGCATTTT. It yields the protein CASSTFPPGNQPQHF.

This clonotype was detected many times. The chain recombines TRBV4-3 with TRBJ1-6; D gene ambiguous. Germline V lookup: CDR1 LGHNA, CDR2 YSLEER. The length of the CDR3 is 15 residues. Trimming removed 2 bases from V and 5 bases from J, with 10 bases in between. CDR3 protein: CASSQNPGNNSPLHF. Here the CDR3 DNA reads TGCGCCAGCAGCCAAAATCCCGGGAATAATTCACCCCTCCACTTT.

Many counts were recorded for this clonotype. Germline is not matched at one junction end, which may reflect a read error. The chain employs TRBV7-2 and TRBJ2-4; 8 bases match TRBD2. Per germline, CDR1 SGHTA and CDR2 FQGNSA. The CDR3 sequence is 15 residues long. CDR3 DNA: TGTGCCAGCACCCTCTCGGGGGGGGCCAAAAACATTAAGTACTTC. Protein sequence: CASTLSGGAKNIKYF.

This clonotype occurred a few times. The rearrangement joins TRBV5-1 to TRBJ1-1; D is unresolved. Per the germline V gene, CDR1 is SGHRS and CDR2 is YFSETQ. V lost 4 bases and J 7 bases, leaving 14 bases between the germline ends. The CDR3 runs to 13 residues. In DNA form, the CDR3 reads TGCGCCAGCAGCCAAGGCCCCACAGATGAAGCTTTCTTT. Translation gives CASSQGPTDEAFF.

The sample holds many counts of this clonotype. The chain combines TRBV12-3 or TRBV12-4 with TRBJ2-7, with D perhaps matching TRBD1 or TRBD2 (6 bases each). The CDR3 sequence is 16 residues long. Trimming shortened V by 3 bases and J by 2 bases, and 17 bases separated the two germline ends. The CDR3 sequence: CASSFGGRQRAYEQYF. The CDR3 nucleotides are TGTGCCAGCAGTTTTGGGGGGCGGCAGCGAGCCTACGAGCAGTACTTC.

The chain is built from TRBV28 and TRBJ2-7; D perhaps matches TRBD1 (9 bases). Germline V gene sequence: CDR1 MDHEN, CDR2 SYDVKM. Trimming stripped 5 bases from V and 3 bases from J, with 14 bases between. The CDR3 contains 14 residues. The CDR3 DNA sequence: TGTGCCAGCAGTCGGGGGGGACAGGGCTACGAGCAGTACTTC. It codes for CASSRGGQGYEQYF.

In its sample, this clonotype was seen many times. V and J are TRBV30 and TRBJ1-2; maybe TRBD1 (6 bases). The V gene lost 2 bases and the J gene lost 7 bases, with 14 bases spanning the gap. The germline CDR1 and CDR2 sequences are GTSNPN and SVGIG (reference sequence). The CDR3 sequence is 13 residues long. This chain's CDR3 is CAWSLSGDAGYTF. The CDR3 DNA reads as TGTGCCTGGAGTTTGTCAGGGGATGCTGGCTACACCTTC.

V is TRBV30 and J is TRBJ1-5; the match to TRBD1 covers 8 bases. The CDR3 sequence is 18 residues long. V shed 5 bases, J shed 3 bases, and the junction held 18 bases outside the gene matches. Germline assignment: CDR1 GTSNPN and CDR2 SVGIG (reference sequence). Here the CDR3 DNA reads TGTGCCTGGTCTTCTACGGTTTTTAGGACAGGGTACAATCAGCCCCAGCATTTT. It translates to CAWSSTVFRTGYNQPQHF.